Listed here are 15 T cell receptor beta chains from one sample, sequenced in a study of identical twins. TCRdb fed the 5' RACE reads into MiXCR, producing one record per CDR3 protein. The profile shows 540,000 or so distinct CDR3 sequences, about 20% of them singletons. The same specimen was also included in a second study, on yellow fever vaccine responses in identical twins.

The source material was CD4+ T cells sorted from blood. The receptors originated from a woman under 30 in good health.

This chain links TRBV5-1 with TRBJ2-5; D gene ambiguous. The CDR3 is 14 amino acids. V gave up 0 bases and J gave up 2 bases, with 8 bases separating them. Germline V gene data show CDR1 as SGHRS and CDR2 as YFSETQ. The CDR3 sequence is CASSLGWQQETQYF. In DNA, the CDR3 is TGCGCCAGCAGCTTGGGTTGGCAACAAGAGACCCAGTACTTC.

This clonotype was counted between two and nine times. The rearrangement links TRBV21-1 to TRBJ2-2; the table's D call TRBD2 went unverified against the DNA. TRBV21-1 is noted as a pseudogene. The CDR3 contains 14 residues. As DNA, the CDR3 is TGTGCCAGCAGCAAAGTACGGAGGACCGGGGAGCTGTTTTTT. Its translation: CASSKVRRTGELFF.

This clonotype showed up just a few times. The V gene is TRBV5-1, the J gene TRBJ2-7; 7 bases match TRBD2. This CDR3 region has 15 residues. CDR1 is SGHRS, CDR2 YFSETQ, per germline. The trim removed 2 bases at V and 3 bases at J, leaving 8 bases unmatched. The DNA of the CDR3 is TGCGCCAGCAGCTTAGGAGGGAGGGACGTCTACGAGCAGTACTTC. Amino acids: CASSLGGRDVYEQYF.

V usage is TRBV29-1 and J usage is TRBJ1-1, with 9 bases that match TRBD1. Germline V gene sequence: CDR1 SQVTM, CDR2 ANQGSEA. The CDR3 spans 15 residues. V dropped 7 bases and J dropped 4; count of bases not matched to a gene: 13. CDR3 nucleotide sequence: TGCAGCGCCCCTCCGGGACAGGGAGAGGGCACTGAAGCTTTCTTT. Amino acids: CSAPPGQGEGTEAFF.

This clonotype has more than one count but fewer than ten. The chain couples TRBV20-1 to TRBJ2-2; D ambiguous. The CDR3 runs 11 residues. Germline values: CDR1 DFQATT, CDR2 SNEGSKA (reference sequence). Trimming stripped 5 bases from V and 2 bases from J, with 3 bases between. This CDR3 is CSAENTGELFF. The DNA for the CDR3 is TGCAGTGCTGAAAACACCGGGGAGCTGTTTTTT.

The chain has TRBV4-2 and TRBJ2-1, with TRBD2 as a possible D gene (5 bases). CDR3 length: 16 residues. Germline-derived CDR1 and CDR2 are LGHNA and YNFKEQ. Trimming cost V 4 bases and J 6 bases, with 19 bases left between them. CDR3 amino acids: CASSLRLVGAINEQFF. In DNA, the CDR3 is TGTGCCAGCAGCCTCCGTTTGGTGGGAGCGATCAATGAGCAGTTCTTC.

The CDR3, as DNA: TGTGCCATCAGTGAGTCGGGAGACAGCGCCCTCTCTGGGGCCAACGTCCTGACTTTC. Its protein product is CAISESGDSALSGANVLTF. V and J are TRBV10-3 and TRBJ2-6; D is tentatively TRBD1 or TRBD2 (5 bases each). V lost 0 bases and J lost 0, with 15 bases in between. CDR3 length equals 19 residues. The germline CDR1 and CDR2 sequences are ENHRY and SYGVKD.

The chain couples TRBV28 to TRBJ2-3, with a weak D call TRBD2 (6 bases). The V end lost 6 bases, the J end lost 5 bases, and 18 bases lay between the germline ends. This CDR3 contains 15 residues. Germline V gene data show CDR1 as MDHEN and CDR2 as SYDVKM. The CDR3 reads CASSTYGGFEDTQYF. In DNA, the CDR3 is TGTGCCAGCAGCACGTACGGGGGTTTTGAAGATACGCAGTATTTT.

This chain links TRBV10-3 with TRBJ1-4, with TRBD1 identical over 9 bases. Germline-derived CDR1 and CDR2 are ENHRY and SYGVKD. Trimming cost V 0 bases and J 7 bases; bases outside gene matches: 9. This CDR3 has 17 residues. The CDR3 loop is CAISESLGGQGREKLFF. The CDR3 bases are TGTGCCATCAGTGAGTCACTCGGGGGACAGGGACGTGAAAAACTGTTTTTT.

CDR3 bases: TGTGCCACCAGCAGACAGGGTCTCGTGGACACTGAAGCTTTCTTT. Amino acids: CATSRQGLVDTEAFF. The V and J genes are TRBV15 and TRBJ1-1, with a possible D match to TRBD1 (5 bases). Trimming stripped 2 bases from V and 3 bases from J, with 13 bases between. Germline V gene lookup returns CDR1 LNHNV and CDR2 YYDKDF (reference sequence). The CDR3 consists of 15 residues.

The chain recombines TRBV27 with TRBJ2-5; 8 nucleotides line up with TRBD1. J lost 4 bases, V lost 5 bases, and 6 bases had no gene match. CDR1 is MNHEY, CDR2 SMNVEV, per germline (reference sequence). CDR3 length equals 14 residues. CDR3 in DNA: TGTGCCAGCAGTCCGTTCACAGGGGGAGAGACCCAGTACTTC. This gives the protein CASSPFTGGETQYF.

The CDR3 protein is CASSLIAGRDGYNEQFF. The CDR3 nucleotides read TGTGCCAGCAGTTTAATAGCTGGGCGGGACGGCTACAATGAGCAGTTCTTC. The genes are TRBV28 and TRBJ2-1; a possible D gene is TRBD2 (6 bases). This CDR3 is 17 amino acids long. Germline V gene data show CDR1 as MDHEN and CDR2 as SYDVKM. Between the trimmed V and J ends, which lost 2 bases and 3 bases, there was a span of 17 bases. Drawing the rest from reference TRBV28 and TRBJ2-1, the complete variable domain is DVKVTQSSRYLVKRTGEKVFLECVQDMDHENMFWYRQDPGLGLRLIYFSYDVKMKEKGDIPEGYSVSREKKERFSLILESASTNQTSMYLCASSLIAGRDGYNEQFFGPGTRLTVL.

This clonotype was observed a handful of times. J is TRBJ2-5 and V is TRBV10-3; 13 nucleotides align to TRBD2. The CDR3 contains 15 residues. After removal of 5 bases from V and 4 bases from J, the junction contained 4 bases not matched to a gene. The germline gives CDR1 ENHRY, CDR2 SYGVKD. The CDR3 protein is CAISPGLAGVETQYF. The CDR3 region has the DNA TGTGCCATCAGTCCTGGACTAGCGGGAGTAGAGACCCAGTACTTC.

V usage is TRBV15 and J usage is TRBJ1-2; possible D gene TRBD1, 6 bases. V dropped 5 bases and J dropped 6 bases, with 16 bases sitting between them. CDR3 length equals 14 residues. Germline V gene data show CDR1 as LNHNV and CDR2 as YYDKDF (reference sequence). The CDR3 DNA sequence: TGTGCCACCAGCCGAACAGGGAAATTACATGGCTACACCTTC. Protein sequence: CATSRTGKLHGYTF.

This clonotype has only a few counts. The chain has TRBV12-3 or TRBV12-4 and TRBJ2-3, with unresolved D. The length of the CDR3 is 15 residues. CDR3 coding DNA: TGTGCTCCGAACCCATTACAAACTAGCACAGATACGCAGTATTTT. This encodes CAPNPLQTSTDTQYF.